These 3 T cell receptor beta chains were all obtained from the same sample, sequenced in a study of cytomegalovirus exposure and HLA in healthy donors. Method: immunoSEQ multiplex PCR; TCRdb's copy keeps in-frame clones and lacks some. The data show about 160,000 clones, with 86% seen just once and approximately 2% held by the top ten. Input material: PBMCs. The receptor set was obtained from a woman between 18 and 30 years old in good health and CMV-seronegative.

The rearrangement links TRBV5-4 to TRBJ2-7; 8 positions agree with TRBD2. V lost 2 bases to trimming and J lost 4 bases; unmatched junction nucleotides: 5. The V gene's germline CDR1 is SGHNT and CDR2 YYREEE (reference sequence). This CDR3 has 14 residues. This CDR3 reads CASSFTGGPYEQYF. The CDR3, as DNA: TGTGCCAGCAGCTTCACGGGAGGGCCTTACGAGCAGTACTTC.

The chain combines TRBV2 with TRBJ2-1; 7 bases fit TRBD2. The germline gives CDR1 SNHLY, CDR2 FYNNEI. With V trimmed by 4 bases and J by 5 bases, 8 bases remained unmatched. The CDR3 has 15 residues. The CDR3 DNA reads as TGTGCCAGCAGTGGGGAGGGGACCGAGGACAATGAGCAGTTCTTC. The encoded protein is CASSGEGTEDNEQFF.

The gene calls are TRBV21-1 and TRBJ2-2; the table gives TRBD1 as D, unverified against the DNA. TRBV21-1 is listed as a pseudogene. This CDR3 spans 18 amino acids. As DNA, the CDR3 is TGTGCCAGCGGGCTGGTGGACGGAGGGGGCCATCGGGCCGGGGAGCTGTTTTTT. Protein product: CASGLVDGGGHRAGELFF.